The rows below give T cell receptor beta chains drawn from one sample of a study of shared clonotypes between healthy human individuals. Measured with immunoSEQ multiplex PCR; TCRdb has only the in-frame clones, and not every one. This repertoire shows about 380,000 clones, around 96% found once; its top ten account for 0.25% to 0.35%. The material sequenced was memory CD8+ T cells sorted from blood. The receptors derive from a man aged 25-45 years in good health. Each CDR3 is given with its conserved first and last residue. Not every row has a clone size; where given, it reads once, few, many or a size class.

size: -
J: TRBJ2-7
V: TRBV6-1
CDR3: CASSPRLAGGYEQYF

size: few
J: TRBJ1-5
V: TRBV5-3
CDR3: CARSYVRQPQHF

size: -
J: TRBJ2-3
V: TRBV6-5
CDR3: CASSYSKATDTQYF

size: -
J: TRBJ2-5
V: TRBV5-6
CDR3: CASSLFSTVQEAQYF

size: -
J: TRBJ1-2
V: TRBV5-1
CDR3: CASSLGHRANYGYTF

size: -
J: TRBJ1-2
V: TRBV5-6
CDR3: CASSSQLNYGYTF

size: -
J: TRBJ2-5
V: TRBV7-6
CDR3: CASSPGRGQETQYF

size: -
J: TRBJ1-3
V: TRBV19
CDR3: CASSTTTGLSGNTIYF

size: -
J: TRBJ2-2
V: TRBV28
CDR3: CASFQGANSNTGELFF

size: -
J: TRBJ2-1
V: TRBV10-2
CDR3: CASNGLAGYNEQFF

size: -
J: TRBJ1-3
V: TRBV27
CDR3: CASSLGGPGNTIYF

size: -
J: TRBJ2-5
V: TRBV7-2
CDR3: CASSFLTTTSGSAETQYF

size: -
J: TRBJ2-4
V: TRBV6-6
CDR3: CASSYSAGGRVIQYF

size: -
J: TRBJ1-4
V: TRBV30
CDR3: CAWSVGGINEKLFF

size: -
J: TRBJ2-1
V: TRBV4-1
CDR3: CASSHPAGTSGNSRWYNEQFF

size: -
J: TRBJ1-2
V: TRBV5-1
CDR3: CASSFGPSTGDYGYTF

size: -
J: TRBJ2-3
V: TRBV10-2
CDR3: CASGGPSGPAGDTQYF

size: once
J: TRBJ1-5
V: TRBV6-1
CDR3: CASRRDSSNQPQHF

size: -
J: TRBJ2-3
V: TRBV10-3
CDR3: CAISEGLNTDTQYF

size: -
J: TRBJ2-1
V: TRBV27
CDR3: CASRNNNEQFF

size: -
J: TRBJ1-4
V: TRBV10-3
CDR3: CATLYRATNEKLFF

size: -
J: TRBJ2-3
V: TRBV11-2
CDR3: CASSPRGSGTDTQYF

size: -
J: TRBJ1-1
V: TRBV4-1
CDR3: CASSQRTGLLRTEAFF

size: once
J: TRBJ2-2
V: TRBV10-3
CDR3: CAISFTTGSKGGELFF

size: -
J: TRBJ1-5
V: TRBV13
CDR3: CASSSGNQPQHF

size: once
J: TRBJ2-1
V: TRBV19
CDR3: CASSSASAGYNEQFF

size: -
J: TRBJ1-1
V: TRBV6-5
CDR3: CASSYSKLNTEAFF

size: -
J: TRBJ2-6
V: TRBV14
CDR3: CASGQGSGANVLTF

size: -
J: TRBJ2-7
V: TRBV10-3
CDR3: CAISAGQGYEQYF

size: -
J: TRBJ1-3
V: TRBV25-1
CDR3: CASSAGHNWGGNTIYF

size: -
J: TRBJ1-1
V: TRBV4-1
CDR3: CASSQVVPRDGTEAFF

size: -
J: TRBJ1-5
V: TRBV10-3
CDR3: CAIRSSGEGQPQHF

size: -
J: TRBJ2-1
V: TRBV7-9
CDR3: CASSLKGLAVYNEQFF

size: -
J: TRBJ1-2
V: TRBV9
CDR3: CASSVSYGTGGRIGYGYTF

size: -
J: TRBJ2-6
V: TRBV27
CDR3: CASSQREALSGANVLTF

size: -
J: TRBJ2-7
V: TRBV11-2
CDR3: CASSLLRGSNYEQYF

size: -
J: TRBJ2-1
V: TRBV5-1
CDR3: CASSRTTSPEQFF

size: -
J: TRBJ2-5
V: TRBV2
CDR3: CASSLAGLKGETQYF

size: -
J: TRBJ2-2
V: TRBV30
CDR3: CAWTSGSTGELFF

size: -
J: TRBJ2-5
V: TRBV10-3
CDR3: CAISGGTGSTQYF

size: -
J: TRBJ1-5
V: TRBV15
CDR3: CATSPTGSLRVERHF

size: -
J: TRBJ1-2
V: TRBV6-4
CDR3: CASSDRGPYGYTF

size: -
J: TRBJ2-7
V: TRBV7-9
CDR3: CASSPGDSGSRYEQYF

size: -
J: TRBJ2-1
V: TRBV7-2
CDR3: CASSLGTPQQFF

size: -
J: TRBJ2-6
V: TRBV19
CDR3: CASSALRKSQSRANVLTF

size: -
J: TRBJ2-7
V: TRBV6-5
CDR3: CASSGWGEQYF

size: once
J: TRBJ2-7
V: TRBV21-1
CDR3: CASSKQGTVSYEQYF

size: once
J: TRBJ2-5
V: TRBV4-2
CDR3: CASSQDSETQYF

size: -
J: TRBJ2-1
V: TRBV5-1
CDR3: CASSLVGTGDFF

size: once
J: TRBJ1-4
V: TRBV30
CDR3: CAWRVQGGNEKLFF

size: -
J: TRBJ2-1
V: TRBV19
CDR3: CASSVRTGVTGEQFF

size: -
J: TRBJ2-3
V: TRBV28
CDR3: CASSSSGSKEPDTQYF

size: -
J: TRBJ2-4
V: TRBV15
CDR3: CATSRDGPGAKNIQYF

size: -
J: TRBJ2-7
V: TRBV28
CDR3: CASMAGTGGVVQYF

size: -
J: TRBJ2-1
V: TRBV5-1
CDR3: CASSLEGSYNEQFF

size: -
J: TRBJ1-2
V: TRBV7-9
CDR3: CASSLATQGARKGYTF

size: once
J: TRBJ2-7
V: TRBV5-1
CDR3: CASSWGPSYEQYF

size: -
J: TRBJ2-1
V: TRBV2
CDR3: CASRVSGTEQFF

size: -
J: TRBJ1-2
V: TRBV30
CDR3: CAWSSGAAIYGYTF